The T cell receptor beta chain described here comes from a study of Graves' ophthalmopathy and Graves' hyperthyroidism. Study information: In this cohort's terms, stable hyperthyroidism meant no ophthalmopathy by 18 months of follow-up.

The CDR3 spans 12 residues. The germline V gene encodes CDR1 MDHEN and CDR2 SYDVKM. Trimming shortened V by 11 bases and J by 2 bases, and 12 bases separated the two germline ends. A note on this clonotype: The target antigen is unknown.

Scientists amplified the TCR beta CDR3 regions from RNA transcripts. First-round RT-PCR relied on HTBI primers, and a second-round multiplex PCR came next. Via MiXCR, TCRdb re-called the multiplex PCR reads, giving one row per CDR3 protein. The data show over a million distinct CDR3 sequences, about two fifths seen once. Study-wide results and limits: Ophthalmopathy progression cases were predicted by the model with approximately 66% sensitivity and 72.22% specificity.

Sequencing input: peripheral blood or thyroid tissue (not recorded which). This sequence was found in an adult man with Graves' hyperthyroidism. The chain recombines TRBV28 with TRBJ1-2; D is uncertain. CDR3 sequence: CAASALNYGYTF. The CDR3 bases are TGTGCCGCGAGCGCCCTGAACTATGGCTACACCTTC.